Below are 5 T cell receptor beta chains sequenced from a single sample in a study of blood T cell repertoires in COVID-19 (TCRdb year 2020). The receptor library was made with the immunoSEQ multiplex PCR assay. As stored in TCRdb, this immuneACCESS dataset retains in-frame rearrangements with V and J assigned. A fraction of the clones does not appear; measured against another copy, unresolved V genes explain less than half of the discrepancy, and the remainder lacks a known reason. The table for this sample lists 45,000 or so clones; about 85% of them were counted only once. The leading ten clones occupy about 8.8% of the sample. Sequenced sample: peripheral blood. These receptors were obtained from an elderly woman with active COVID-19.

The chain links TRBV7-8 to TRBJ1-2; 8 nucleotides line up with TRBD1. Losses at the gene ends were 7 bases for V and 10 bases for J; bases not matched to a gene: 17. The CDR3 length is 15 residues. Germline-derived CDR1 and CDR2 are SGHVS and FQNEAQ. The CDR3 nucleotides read TGTGCCAGCACCCCAGCCCTGGACAGGGTACTGTCCTACACCTTC. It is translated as CASTPALDRVLSYTF.

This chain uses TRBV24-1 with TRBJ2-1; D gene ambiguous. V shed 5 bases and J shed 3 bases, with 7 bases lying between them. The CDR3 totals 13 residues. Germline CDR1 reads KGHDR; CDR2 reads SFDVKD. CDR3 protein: CATSGPSYNEQFF. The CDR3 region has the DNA TGTGCCACCAGTGGGCCAAGCTACAATGAGCAGTTCTTC.

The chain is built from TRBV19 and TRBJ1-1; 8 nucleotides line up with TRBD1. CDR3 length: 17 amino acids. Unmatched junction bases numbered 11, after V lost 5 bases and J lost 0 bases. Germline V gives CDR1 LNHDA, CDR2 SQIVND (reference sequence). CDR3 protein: CASSLRDRLTLNTEAFF. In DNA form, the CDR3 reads TGTGCCAGTAGTCTCCGGGACAGGCTAACCTTGAACACTGAAGCTTTCTTT.

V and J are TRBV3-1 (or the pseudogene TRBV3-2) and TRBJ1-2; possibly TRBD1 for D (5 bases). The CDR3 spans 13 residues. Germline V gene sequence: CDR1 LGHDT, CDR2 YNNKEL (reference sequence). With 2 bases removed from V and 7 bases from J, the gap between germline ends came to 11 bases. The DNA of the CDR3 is TGTGCCAGCAGCCAAAATCCAGGGTCTGGCTACACCTTC. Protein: CASSQNPGSGYTF.

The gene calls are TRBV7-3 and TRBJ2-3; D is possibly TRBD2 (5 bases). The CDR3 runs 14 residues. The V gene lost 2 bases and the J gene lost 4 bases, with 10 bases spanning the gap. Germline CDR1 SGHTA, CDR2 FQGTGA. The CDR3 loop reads CASSLGGYADTQYF. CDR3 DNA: TGTGCCAGCAGCTTAGGAGGTTATGCAGATACGCAGTATTTT.